This T cell receptor (beta chain) was found in a study of blood T cell repertoires in COVID-19. About the research overall: PBMCs, B-cell-depleted T cells, or T cells were the source of the cDNA or gDNA that made up the material.

The CDR3 spans 17 residues. CDR1 is SGHRS and CDR2 is YFSETQ in the germline V gene. The V end was cut by 0 bases, the J end by 5 bases, with 20 bases between. The protocol was immunoSEQ multiplex PCR, while the TCRdb copy is restricted to in-frame clones and leaves out a portion. The table shows approximately 60,000 clones, with around 86% occurring only once. The TCR originated in a man over 45 with active COVID-19. Source material: peripheral blood. The chain links TRBV5-1 to TRBJ1-1; no reliable D call. In nucleotides, the CDR3 is TGCGCCAGCAGCTTGGCCGAAGAGGGCGGAGTGTGGACTGAAGCTTTCTTT. The encoded protein is CASSLAEEGGVWTEAFF.